This TCR beta chain was sequenced during a study of cytomegalovirus exposure and HLA in healthy donors. Study details: About 80 million unique TCRs, all from HLA-typed donors, were included in an early release of the data.

Findings and caveats of the study: Later analysis identified about 17,000 TCR beta sequences associated with HLA alleles, using a false discovery rate threshold of 0.05. Most TCR sequences showed up rarely, but some public TCRs showed up in many donors.

V dropped 0 bases and J dropped 4 bases, with 8 bases sitting between them. The CDR3 extends over 14 amino acids. Germline CDR1 and CDR2: SGHNT and YYREEE (reference sequence). The PCR used 60 Vbeta and 13 Jbeta primers. As handled by the study authors: Unique TCR beta chains totaled roughly 80 million in a later count, with roughly 11 million of them shared. The protocol was immunoSEQ multiplex PCR, while the TCRdb copy is restricted to in-frame clones and leaves out a portion. V, J and clone size were drawn from that table, and D and trimming were deduced from the DNA. The sample lists roughly 110,000 clones, roughly 80% occurring once. A word on this clone: Its antigen is not identified.

The TCR comes from a man aged 40-50 years in good health and CMV-seronegative. What was sequenced was PBMCs. The chain has TRBV5-4 and TRBJ1-5, with a possible D match to TRBD1 (5 bases). The CDR3 DNA follows: TGTGCCAGCAGCTTGGGGACAACGAATCAGCCCCAGCATTTT. This encodes CASSLGTTNQPQHF.